A single sample is the source of the 14 T cell receptor beta chains below, sequenced in a study of neurological immune-mediated disorders. TCRdb processed the 5' RACE reads anew with MiXCR; each CDR3 protein has one entry. The sample has about 46,000 distinct CDR3 sequences; about 1.8% are singletons. Sequencing was performed on PBMCs. These receptors originate from a woman between 35 and 50 years old with multiple sclerosis.

This clonotype was counted at least ten times. The chain links TRBV29-1 to TRBJ2-3; 8 bases align to TRBD1. Unmatched junction bases numbered 8, after V lost 4 bases and J lost 5 bases. The CDR3 extends over 14 amino acids. CDR1 and CDR2 (germline): SQVTM, ANQGSEA. The CDR3: CSVALGQGGDTQYF. CDR3 nucleotide sequence: TGCAGCGTTGCCCTAGGACAGGGAGGAGATACGCAGTATTTT.

Ten or more counts support this clonotype. This chain joins TRBV20-1 and TRBJ1-6; possible D gene TRBD1, 6 bases. In germline, CDR1 is DFQATT, CDR2 SNEGSKA (reference sequence). This CDR3 spans 14 amino acids. V lost 6 bases and J lost 1, with 10 bases in between. In DNA, the CDR3 is TGCAGTGCCCTGGACAGTTCCTATAATTCACCCCTCCACTTT. Its translation: CSALDSSYNSPLHF.

This clonotype was found many times. This rearrangement joins TRBV5-8 to TRBJ2-3; TRBD2 agrees at 14 bases. Germline CDR1 is SGHTS and CDR2 is YDEGEE. V lost 3 bases and J lost 4; bases outside the gene matches: 4. The CDR3 sequence is 16 residues long. The CDR3: CASSSRTSGGPDTQYF. CDR3 bases: TGTGCCAGCAGCTCCCGGACTAGCGGGGGGCCAGATACGCAGTATTTT.

The chain links TRBV5-4 to TRBJ2-3, with TRBD1 matching 7 bases. The V and J ends lost 3 bases and 1 base, in that order; junction bases with no gene match: 8. The V gene's germline CDR1 is SGHNT and CDR2 YYREEE (reference sequence). The CDR3 is 16 amino acids. The CDR3 sequence: CASSSLRQGGTDTQYF. The CDR3 region has the DNA TGTGCCAGCAGCTCCCTCCGACAGGGAGGCACAGATACGCAGTATTTT.

This clonotype was picked up many times. The V call is TRBV20-1, the J call TRBJ2-7; D not resolved. Trimming cost V 0 bases and J 1 base, with 4 bases left between them. In germline, CDR1 is DFQATT, CDR2 SNEGSKA (reference sequence). This CDR3 is 12 amino acids long. CDR3 nucleotides: TGCAGTGCTAGAGAAGGGTCCTACGAGCAGTACTTC. Translation gives CSAREGSYEQYF.

This clonotype was detected ten times or more. The chain carries TRBV5-1 and TRBJ1-3, with D perhaps TRBD1 (5 bases). Between the trimmed V and J ends, which lost 3 bases and 4 bases, there was a span of 8 bases. From germline, CDR1 is SGHRS and CDR2 YFSETQ. The CDR3 is made up of 13 amino acids. The CDR3 DNA reads as TGCGCCAGCAGCTCCCGGACAGGAAACACCATATATTTT. Its translation: CASSSRTGNTIYF.

This clonotype came up many times. A much larger clone differs from this one at a single base, so this may be a read error. A read error is likely, as this CDR3 ends without the conserved phenylalanine or tryptophan. The chain combines TRBV29-1 with TRBJ2-6, with D unresolved. The CDR3 is 15 amino acids. Trimming removed 7 bases at V and 1 base at J, with 14 bases between. Looked up from germline, CDR1 is SQVTM and CDR2 is ANQGSEA. Written as DNA, the CDR3 is TGCAGCGCCCTAGGGATTGGGTCTGGGGCCAACGTCCTGACTTGC. Encoded protein: CSALGIGSGANVLTC.

This clonotype has at least ten counts. The V gene is TRBV5-1, the J gene TRBJ2-7; 7 positions agree with TRBD2. CDR3 length equals 16 residues. With V trimmed by 0 bases and J by 0 bases, 6 bases remained unmatched. The germline CDR1 and CDR2 sequences are SGHRS and YFSETQ. The CDR3 loop reads CASSLEGGGYSYEQYF. CDR3 coding DNA: TGCGCCAGCAGCTTGGAAGGCGGGGGTTACTCCTACGAGCAGTACTTC.

This clonotype showed up many times. CDR3 region: CASSEQGTEAFF. The CDR3 DNA follows: TGCGCCAGCAGCGAGCAGGGGACTGAAGCTTTCTTT. This chain joins TRBV5-1 and TRBJ1-1; D may be TRBD1 (6 bases). The V end was cut by 4 bases, the J end by 5 bases, with 9 bases between. Germline CDR1 SGHRS, CDR2 YFSETQ. This CDR3 has 12 residues.

This clonotype has at least ten counts. This chain joins TRBV5-1 and TRBJ2-5; 8 bases fit TRBD1. Trimming removed 4 bases from V and 5 bases from J; junction bases left unmatched: 13. Germline V gives CDR1 SGHRS, CDR2 YFSETQ. The CDR3 has 16 residues. The CDR3: CASSPLQGAVPETQYF. The CDR3 DNA reads as TGCGCCAGCAGCCCACTTCAGGGGGCAGTGCCGGAGACCCAGTACTTC.

This clonotype has ten or more counts. The chain recombines TRBV12-3 or TRBV12-4 with TRBJ1-2; the D gene is possibly TRBD1 (6 bases). Deletions cut 10 bases from V and 8 bases from J, with 14 bases between. The CDR3 runs to 11 residues. CDR3 in amino acids: CATGGGRGYTF. CDR3 DNA: TGTGCCACCGGTGGGGGCAGAGGCTACACCTTC.

This clonotype has ten or more counts. The J gene is TRBJ2-1, the V gene TRBV3-1, with no clear D. Germline V gene data show CDR1 as LGHDT and CDR2 as YNNKEL (reference sequence). CDR3 length equals 12 residues. Deletions cut 1 base from V and 8 bases from J, with 6 bases between. The CDR3 region has the DNA TGTGCCAGCAGCCAAGTCTCCTATGAGCAGTTCTTC. Amino acid sequence: CASSQVSYEQFF.

This clonotype was observed at least ten times. The CDR3 loop is CASRLSGGALDTQYF. The DNA for the CDR3 is TGCGCCAGCAGACTGAGCGGGGGGGCCTTAGATACGCAGTATTTT. The chain is built from TRBV4-1 and TRBJ2-3; 10 bases line up with TRBD2. V gave up 6 bases and J gave up 5 bases; unmatched junction bases: 8. This CDR3 has 15 residues. The germline CDR1 and CDR2 sequences are MGHRA and YSYEKL.

Ten or more counts support this clonotype. The V gene is TRBV5-1, the J gene TRBJ1-1; 7 bases line up with TRBD1. The CDR3 extends over 14 amino acids. Germline V lookup: CDR1 SGHRS, CDR2 YFSETQ. V was clipped by 7 bases and J by 0 bases; unmatched bases: 6. This CDR3 reads CASGEGTVNTEAFF. The CDR3 nucleotides read TGCGCCAGCGGAGAAGGGACAGTGAACACTGAAGCTTTCTTT.